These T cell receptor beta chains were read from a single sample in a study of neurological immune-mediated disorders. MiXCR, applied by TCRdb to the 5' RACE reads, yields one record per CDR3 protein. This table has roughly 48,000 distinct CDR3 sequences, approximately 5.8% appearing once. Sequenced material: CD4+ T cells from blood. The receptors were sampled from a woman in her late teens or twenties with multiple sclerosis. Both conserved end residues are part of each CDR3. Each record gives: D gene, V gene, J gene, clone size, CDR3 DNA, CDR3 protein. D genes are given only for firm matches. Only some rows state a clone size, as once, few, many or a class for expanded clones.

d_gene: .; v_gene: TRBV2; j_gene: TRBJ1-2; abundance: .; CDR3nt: TGTGCCAGCATGAAACAGGGTAGAAATTATGGCTACACCTTC; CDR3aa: CASMKQGRNYGYTF
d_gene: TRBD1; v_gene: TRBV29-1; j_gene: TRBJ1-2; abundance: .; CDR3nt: TGCAGCGCCCCGCTCCGGACAGGGGGTAACTATGGCTACACCTTC; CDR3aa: CSAPLRTGGNYGYTF
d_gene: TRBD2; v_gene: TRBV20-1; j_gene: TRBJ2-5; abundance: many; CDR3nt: TGCAGTGCTAGAGAGTCACTAGCGGGAGTGCCTGAGACCCAGTACTTC; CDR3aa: CSARESLAGVPETQYF
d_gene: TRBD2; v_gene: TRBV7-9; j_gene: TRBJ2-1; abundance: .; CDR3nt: TGTGCCAGCAGCGGAGGACTAGGTCTTAATGAGCAGTTCTTC; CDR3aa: CASSGGLGLNEQFF
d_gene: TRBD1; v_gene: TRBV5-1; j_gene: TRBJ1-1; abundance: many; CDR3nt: TGCGCCAGCTCAACAGGGGTCTTCGGAACTGAAGCTTTCTTT; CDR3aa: CASSTGVFGTEAFF
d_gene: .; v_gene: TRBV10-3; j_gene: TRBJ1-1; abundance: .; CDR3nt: TGTGCCATGAGAAAGTCAGGGGAGAACACTGAAGCTTTCTTT; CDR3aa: CAMRKSGENTEAFF
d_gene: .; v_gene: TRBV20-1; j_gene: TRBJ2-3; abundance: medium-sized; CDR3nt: TGCAGTGCTAGTAATACGCAGTATTTT; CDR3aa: CSASNTQYF
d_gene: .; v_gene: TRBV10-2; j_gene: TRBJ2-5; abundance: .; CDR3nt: TGCGCCAGCAGTGGGGGGTTGGAGACCCAGTACTTC; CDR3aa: CASSGGLETQYF
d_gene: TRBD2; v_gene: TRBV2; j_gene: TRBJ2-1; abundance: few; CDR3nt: TGTGCCAGCAGTGACCTGACTAGCGGGGATGAGCAGTTCTTC; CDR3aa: CASSDLTSGDEQFF
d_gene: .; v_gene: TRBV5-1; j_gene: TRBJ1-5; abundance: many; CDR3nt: TGCGCCAGCAGTACGGGTACCAATCAGCCCCAGCATTTT; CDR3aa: CASSTGTNQPQHF
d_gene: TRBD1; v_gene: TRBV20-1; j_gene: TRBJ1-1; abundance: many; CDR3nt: TGCAGTGCTAGCCGGGACAGGAACACTGAAGCTTTCTTT; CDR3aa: CSASRDRNTEAFF
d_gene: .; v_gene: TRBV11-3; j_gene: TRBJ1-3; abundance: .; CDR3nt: TGTGCCAGCAGCAGCTACGACGTTTACTCTGGAAACACCATATATTTT; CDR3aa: CASSSYDVYSGNTIYF
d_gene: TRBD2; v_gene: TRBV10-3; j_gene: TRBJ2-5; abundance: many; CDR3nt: TGTGCCATCAGTGACGTAGGGGAGGGGACCCAGTACTTC; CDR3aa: CAISDVGEGTQYF
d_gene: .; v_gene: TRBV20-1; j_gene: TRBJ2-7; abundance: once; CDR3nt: TGCAGTGCTAGAGGGCCGACAGGACCCTCCTACGAGCAGTACTTC; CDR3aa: CSARGPTGPSYEQYF
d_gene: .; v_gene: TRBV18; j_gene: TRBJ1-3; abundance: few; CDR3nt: TGTGCCAGCTCAACAGCGTCCCCTCGGAATGGAAACACCATATATTTT; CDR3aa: CASSTASPRNGNTIYF
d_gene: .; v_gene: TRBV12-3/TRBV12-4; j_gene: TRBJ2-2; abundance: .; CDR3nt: TGTGCCAGCAGCTTCACCCCCACCGGGGAGCTGTTTTTT; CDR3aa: CASSFTPTGELFF
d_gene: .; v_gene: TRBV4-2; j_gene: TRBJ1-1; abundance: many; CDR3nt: TGTGCCAGCAGCCAAGTTTCGAGGCCGGGCAGGAACACTGAAGCTTTCTTT; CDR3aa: CASSQVSRPGRNTEAFF
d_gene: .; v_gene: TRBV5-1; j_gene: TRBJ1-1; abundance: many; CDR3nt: TGCGCCAGCAGCACGGGGGAGATGAACACTGAAGCTTTCTTT; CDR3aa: CASSTGEMNTEAFF
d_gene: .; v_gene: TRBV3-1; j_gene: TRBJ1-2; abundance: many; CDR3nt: TGTGCCACTCTATCCCTCGGGAACTATGGCTACACCTTC; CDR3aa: CATLSLGNYGYTF
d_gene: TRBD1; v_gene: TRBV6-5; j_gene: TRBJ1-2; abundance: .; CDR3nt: TGTGCCAGCACTAGACAGGGAGGTAACGATGGCTACACCTTC; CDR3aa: CASTRQGGNDGYTF
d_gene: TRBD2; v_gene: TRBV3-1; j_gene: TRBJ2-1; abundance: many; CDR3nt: TGTGCCAGCAGCCTACTAGCGGGAGCCAATGAGCAGTTCTTC; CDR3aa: CASSLLAGANEQFF
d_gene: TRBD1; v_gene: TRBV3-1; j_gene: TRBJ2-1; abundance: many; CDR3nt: TGTGCCAGCAGCCACGGGACAGGGTCCAATGAGCAGTTCTTC; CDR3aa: CASSHGTGSNEQFF
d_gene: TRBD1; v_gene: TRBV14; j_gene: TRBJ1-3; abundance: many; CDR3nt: TGTGCCAGCAGCCAAGTAGGGGGCTTTGGAAACACCATATATTTT; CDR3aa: CASSQVGGFGNTIYF
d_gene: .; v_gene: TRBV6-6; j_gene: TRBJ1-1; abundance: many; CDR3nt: TGTGCCAGCAGTTATGAGCAGGTCGTCACTGAAGCTTTCTTT; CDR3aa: CASSYEQVVTEAFF
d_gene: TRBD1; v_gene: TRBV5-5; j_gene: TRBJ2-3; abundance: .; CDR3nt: TGTGCCAGCAGCTTGTTTTACGCCGGGACAGGGGCTAGCACAGATACGCAGTATTTT; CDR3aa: CASSLFYAGTGASTDTQYF
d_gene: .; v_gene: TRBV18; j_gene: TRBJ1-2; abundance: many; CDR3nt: TGTGCCAGCTCACCTACAGGCATCCATGGCTACACCTTC; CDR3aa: CASSPTGIHGYTF
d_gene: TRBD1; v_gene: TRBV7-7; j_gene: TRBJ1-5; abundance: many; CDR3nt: TGTGCTAGCAGGTGCAGGGGGCGGAAACAGCCCCAGCATTTT; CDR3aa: CASRCRGRKQPQHF
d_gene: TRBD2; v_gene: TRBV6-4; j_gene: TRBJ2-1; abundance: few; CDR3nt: TGTGCCAGCAGTGATGATAGCGGGGGGTACAATGAGCAGTTCTTC; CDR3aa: CASSDDSGGYNEQFF
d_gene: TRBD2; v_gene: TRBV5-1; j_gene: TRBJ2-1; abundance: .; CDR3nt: TGCGCCAGCAGCTACAATTCTAGCGGGGGTGCCTACAATGAGCAGTTCTTC; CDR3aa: CASSYNSSGGAYNEQFF
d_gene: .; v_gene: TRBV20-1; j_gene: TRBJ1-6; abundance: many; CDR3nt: TGCAGTGCTAGAGTTACAGAGAATAATTCACCCCTCCACTTT; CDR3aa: CSARVTENNSPLHF
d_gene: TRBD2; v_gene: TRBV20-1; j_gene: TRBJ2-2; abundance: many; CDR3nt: TGCAGTGCTCCACTAGCGGGAGGCACCGGGGAGCTGTTTTTT; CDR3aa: CSAPLAGGTGELFF
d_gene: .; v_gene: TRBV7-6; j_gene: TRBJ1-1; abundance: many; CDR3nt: TGTGCCAGCAGCTTAGCTGTTCCGTTCGGGAACACTGAAGCTTTCTTT; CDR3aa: CASSLAVPFGNTEAFF
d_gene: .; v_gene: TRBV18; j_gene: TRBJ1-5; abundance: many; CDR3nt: TGTGCCAGCTCACCGGGGGGGCAGTTCAATCAGCCCCAGCATTTT; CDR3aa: CASSPGGQFNQPQHF
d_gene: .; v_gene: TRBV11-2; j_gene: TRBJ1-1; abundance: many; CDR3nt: TGTGCCAGCAGCTTACGATCCAGGGGCAGCGGGACTGAAGCTTTCTTT; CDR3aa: CASSLRSRGSGTEAFF
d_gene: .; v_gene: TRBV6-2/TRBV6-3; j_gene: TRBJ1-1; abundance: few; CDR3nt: TGTGCCAGCAGTTACTCGGGTAGAGTGAACACTGAAGCTTTCTTT; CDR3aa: CASSYSGRVNTEAFF
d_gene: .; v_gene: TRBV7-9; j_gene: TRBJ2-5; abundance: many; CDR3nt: TGTGCCAGCCGGGAAGGGTCCCTACAAGAGACCCAGTACTTC; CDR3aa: CASREGSLQETQYF
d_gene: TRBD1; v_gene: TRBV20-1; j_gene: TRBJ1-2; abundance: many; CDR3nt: TGCAGTGCTAGAGATAAGACAGGGTCTTATGGCTACACCTTC; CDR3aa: CSARDKTGSYGYTF
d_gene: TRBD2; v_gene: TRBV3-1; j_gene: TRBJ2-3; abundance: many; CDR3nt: TGTGCCAGCAGCGGGCTAGCGGGAGCAGATACGCAGTATTTT; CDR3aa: CASSGLAGADTQYF
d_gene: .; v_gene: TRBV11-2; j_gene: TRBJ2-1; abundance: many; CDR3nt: TGTGCCAGCAGCTTAGATGAGGGGACGCCCTACAATGAGCAGTTCTTC; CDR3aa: CASSLDEGTPYNEQFF
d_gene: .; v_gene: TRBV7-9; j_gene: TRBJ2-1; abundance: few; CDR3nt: TGTGCCAGCAGCCCCCCGAGTACCGATGAGCAGTTCTTC; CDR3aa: CASSPPSTDEQFF
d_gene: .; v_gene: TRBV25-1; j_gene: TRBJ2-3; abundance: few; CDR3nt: TGTGCCAGCAGTCCTGTCCTGGGGGCAGATACGCAGTATTTT; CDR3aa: CASSPVLGADTQYF
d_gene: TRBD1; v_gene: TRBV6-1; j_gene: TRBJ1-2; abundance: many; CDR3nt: TGTGCCAGCAACACAGGACAGGGGGCTGGCTACACCTTC; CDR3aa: CASNTGQGAGYTF
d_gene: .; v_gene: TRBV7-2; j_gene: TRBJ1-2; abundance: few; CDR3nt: TGTGCCAGCAGCTTACTGAGGTTCGGCGATGGCTACACCTTC; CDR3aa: CASSLLRFGDGYTF
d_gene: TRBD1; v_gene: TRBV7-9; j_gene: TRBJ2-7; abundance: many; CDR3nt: TGTGCCAGCAGCCAGGGACAGCGCTACGAGCAGTACTTC; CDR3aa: CASSQGQRYEQYF
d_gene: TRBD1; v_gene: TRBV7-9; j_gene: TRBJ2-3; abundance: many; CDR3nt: TGTGCCAGCAGCACAGGGACAGGGACCACAGATACGCAGTATTTT; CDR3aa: CASSTGTGTTDTQYF
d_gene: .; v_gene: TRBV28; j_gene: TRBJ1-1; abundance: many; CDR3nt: TGTGCCAGCAGAGTTGTCGGCCCCGGCTTATCTGAAGCTTTCTTT; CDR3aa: CASRVVGPGLSEAFF
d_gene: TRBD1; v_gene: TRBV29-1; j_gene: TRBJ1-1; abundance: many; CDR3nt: TGCAGCGTGATGGGACAGTGGAACACTGAAGCTTTCTTT; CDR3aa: CSVMGQWNTEAFF
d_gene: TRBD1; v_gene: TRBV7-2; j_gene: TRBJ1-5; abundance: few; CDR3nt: TGTGCCAGCAGCCGGCAGACAGGGAATGGGCAGCCCCAGCATTTT; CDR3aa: CASSRQTGNGQPQHF
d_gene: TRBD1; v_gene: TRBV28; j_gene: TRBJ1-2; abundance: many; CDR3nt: TGTGCCAGCAGACAACCGGGGACAGGGGGCTTCATCTATGGCTACACCTTC; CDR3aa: CASRQPGTGGFIYGYTF
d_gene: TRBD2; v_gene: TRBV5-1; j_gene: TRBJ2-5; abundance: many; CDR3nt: TGCGCCAGCACGTCTAGCGGGGGAGCAGAGACCCAGTACTTC; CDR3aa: CASTSSGGAETQYF
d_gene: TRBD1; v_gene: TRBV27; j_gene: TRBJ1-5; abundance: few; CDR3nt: TGTGCCAGCGGTAAGACAGGGGTCCAGCCCCAGCATTTT; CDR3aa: CASGKTGVQPQHF
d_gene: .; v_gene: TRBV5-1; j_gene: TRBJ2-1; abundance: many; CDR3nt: TGCGCCAGCAGCTGGGGACAAATCAATGAGCAGTTCTTC; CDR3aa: CASSWGQINEQFF
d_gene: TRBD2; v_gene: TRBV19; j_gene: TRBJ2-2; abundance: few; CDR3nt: TGTGCCAGTAGAAGGACTAGGGAAACCGGGGAGCTGTTTTTT; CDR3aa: CASRRTRETGELFF
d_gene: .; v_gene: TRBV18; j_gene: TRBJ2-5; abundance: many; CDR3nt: TGTGCCAGCTCACCGGGGGTAAGCCAAGAGACCCAGTACTTC; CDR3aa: CASSPGVSQETQYF
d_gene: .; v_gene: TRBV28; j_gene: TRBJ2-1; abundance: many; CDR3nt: TGTGCCAGCAGTACCCAGGGGGGAGGATCCTACAATGAGCAGTTCTTC; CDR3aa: CASSTQGGGSYNEQFF